The 30 T cell receptor beta chains below come from one sample, sequenced in a study of T cell repertoires in aging, cancer and after chemotherapy. TCR beta rearrangements were amplified from peripheral blood genomic DNA. TRB rearrangements spanning V, D and J were amplified using mixed TRB-A/B primers. Each CDR3 protein gets one entry after TCRdb re-called the multiplex PCR reads with MiXCR. Of 800 to 1,000 distinct CDR3 sequences in the sample, roughly 25% were seen once. Sequencing input: blood. The receptors shown here come from a human donor with a solid tumor.

This sequence joins TRBV20-1 and TRBJ1-1; weak D call: TRBD1 (5 bases). This CDR3 has 14 residues. V lost 0 bases to trimming and J lost 8 bases, with 16 bases between them. Per germline, CDR1 DFQATT and CDR2 SNEGSKA (reference sequence). The CDR3 protein is CSARDHGAFREAFF. The CDR3 bases are TGCAGTGCTAGAGATCATGGGGCTTTTAGGGAAGCTTTCTTT.

This chain links TRBV20-1 with TRBJ1-1, with D hard to call. The V gene's germline CDR1 is DFQATT and CDR2 SNEGSKA (reference sequence). Trimming shortened V by 3 bases and J by 4 bases, and 15 bases separated the two germline ends. The CDR3 is made up of 14 amino acids. DNA of the CDR3: TGCAGTGCTAGCAGACACGCTAAAGGCACTGAAGCTTTCTTT. Translated: CSASRHAKGTEAFF.

This clonotype qualifies as medium-sized (0.01 to 0.1%). The chain recombines TRBV27 with TRBJ1-5; the D is unclear. Germline-derived CDR1 and CDR2 are MNHEY and SMNVEV (reference sequence). The CDR3 consists of 15 residues. Deletions cut 5 bases from V and 0 bases from J, with 11 bases between. This chain's CDR3 is CASSPRSLSNQPQHF. In DNA, the CDR3 is TGTGCCAGCAGTCCCAGGAGCCTTAGCAATCAGCCCCAGCATTTT.

The CDR3 here is CASSRDRQETQYF. In DNA form, the CDR3 reads TGTGCCAGCAGCCGGGACAGACAAGAGACCCAGTACTTC. The rearrangement links TRBV4-2 to TRBJ2-5; 7 bases match TRBD1. The germline CDR1 and CDR2 sequences are LGHNA and YNFKEQ. The CDR3 is made up of 13 amino acids. V shed 4 bases, J shed 2 bases, and the junction held 1 base outside the gene matches.

This chain links TRBV27 with TRBJ1-2; no clear D. The CDR3 has 14 amino acids. V was shortened by 6 bases and J by 2 bases, with 13 bases between the two germline ends. Germline V gives CDR1 MNHEY, CDR2 SMNVEV (reference sequence). The CDR3 DNA reads TGTGCCAGCAGCCAAGCCTTTGGAAACTATGGCTACACCTTC. It is translated as CASSQAFGNYGYTF.

The chain has TRBV29-1 and TRBJ1-1; no firm D call. This CDR3 region has 11 residues. CDR1 is SQVTM, CDR2 ANQGSEA, per germline. V lost 5 bases, J lost 0 bases, and 4 bases lay in between. This chain's CDR3 is CSVRVNTEAFF. In DNA form, the CDR3 reads TGCAGCGTTCGGGTGAACACTGAAGCTTTCTTT.

CDR3 coding DNA: TGTGCCAGCAGTGCCTTTGCTTCAAATGAGCAGTTCTTC. Amino acid sequence: CASSAFASNEQFF. The chain couples TRBV6-5 to TRBJ2-1; D gene uncertain. Deletions cut 5 bases from V and 7 bases from J, with 12 bases between. There are 13 residues in the CDR3. CDR1 and CDR2 (germline): MNHEY, SVGAGI.

Only one count was recorded for this clonotype. A read error is possible here, since a much larger clone lies one base away. This sequence joins TRBV27 and TRBJ1-1; D gene ambiguous. Germline CDR1 reads MNHEY; CDR2 reads SMNVEV (reference sequence). Trimming stripped 3 bases from V and 4 bases from J, with 9 bases between. This CDR3 is 13 amino acids long. DNA for the CDR3: TGTGCCAGCAGTTTCATAGATGCCACTGAAGCTTTCTTT. It encodes CASSFIDATEAFF.

This clonotype is labeled as medium-sized. This sequence joins TRBV6-5 and TRBJ1-5; TRBD1 aligns across 8 bases. The CDR3 is 17 residues long. Germline CDR1 and CDR2: MNHEY and SVGAGI. The V and J ends lost 4 bases and 1 base, in that order; junction bases with no gene match: 9. CDR3 sequence (DNA): TGTGCCAGCAGTTCCCGACAGGGGCAGAGGAGCAATCAGCCCCAGCATTTT. Its protein product is CASSSRQGQRSNQPQHF.

This clonotype was found a few times. V usage is TRBV20-1 and J usage is TRBJ2-5, with 8 bases lining up with TRBD1. In germline, CDR1 is DFQATT, CDR2 SNEGSKA (reference sequence). The CDR3 has 14 amino acids. V lost 2 bases, J lost 1 base, and 3 bases stayed unmatched. The CDR3 DNA reads TGCAGTGCTAGATGGACAGGGCCCCAAGAGACCCAGTACTTC. It is translated as CSARWTGPQETQYF.

The chain has TRBV29-1 and TRBJ1-4, with 9 bases identical to TRBD1. Germline assignment: CDR1 SQVTM and CDR2 ANQGSEA. The trim removed 5 bases at V and 8 bases at J, leaving 6 bases unmatched. CDR3 size: 13 residues. As DNA, the CDR3 is TGCAGCGTTCACGGGACAGGGCGCGAAAAACTGTTTTTT. Encoded protein: CSVHGTGREKLFF.

This chain connects TRBV20-1 to TRBJ2-7, with TRBD2 as a possible D gene (6 bases). Trimming pared 2 bases from V and 7 bases from J, leaving 27 bases between. The CDR3 spans 17 residues. The V gene's germline CDR1 is DFQATT and CDR2 SNEGSKA (reference sequence). The DNA of the CDR3 is TGCAGTGCTAGAATGGGGGACCCGATTGGGTCAGGGAGGGAGCAGTACTTC. Amino acids: CSARMGDPIGSGREQYF.

This clonotype qualifies as medium-sized. This chain links TRBV19 with TRBJ1-3, with D hard to call. The germline V gene has CDR1 LNHDA and CDR2 SQIVND (reference sequence). The CDR3 has 14 amino acids. Trimming took off 8 bases at V and 0 bases at J, with 11 bases between the two ends. The CDR3 DNA reads TGTGCCAGTTGGTCGGGATTCTCTGGAAACACCATATATTTT. It encodes CASWSGFSGNTIYF.

The V and J genes are TRBV6-4 and TRBJ2-3; the match to TRBD2 covers 11 bases. Per the germline V gene, CDR1 is MRHNA and CDR2 is SNTAGT. Losses at the gene ends were 10 bases for V and 1 base for J; bases not matched to a gene: 10. This CDR3 is 16 amino acids long. CDR3 region: CAMPDRGLAGTDTQYF. The CDR3 DNA is TGTGCCATGCCCGACAGGGGACTAGCGGGCACAGATACGCAGTATTTT.

This clonotype is deemed medium-sized. The V gene is TRBV7-4, the J gene TRBJ1-6, with TRBD1 matching 10 bases. The CDR3 is made up of 15 amino acids. In germline, CDR1 is SGHVT, CDR2 SQSDAQ. Unmatched junction bases numbered 2, after V lost 1 base and J lost 8 bases. The DNA of the CDR3 is TGTGCCAGCAGCTTAGAAGGGACAGGGGATTCACCCCTCCACTTT. Protein: CASSLEGTGDSPLHF.

By share, this clonotype ranks as medium-sized (0.01 to 0.1%). V and J are TRBV12-3 or TRBV12-4 and TRBJ2-2, with D perhaps matching TRBD2 (6 bases). V was trimmed by 7 bases and J by 6 bases, leaving 18 bases between them. The CDR3 is 15 residues long. CDR3 loop: CASTKGGNRAGELFF. CDR3 nucleotides: TGTGCCAGCACCAAAGGAGGGAATAGGGCCGGGGAGCTGTTTTTT.

By share, this clonotype counts as medium-sized. The chain joins TRBV5-4 to TRBJ2-3, with 14 bases identical to TRBD2. Germline assignment: CDR1 SGHNT and CDR2 YYREEE (reference sequence). The CDR3 consists of 16 residues. V lost 4 bases, J lost 5 bases, and 6 bases stayed unmatched. The CDR3 DNA reads TGTGCCAGCAGCCCCGGGACTAGCGGGGGTGGAGATACGCAGTATTTT. Translating it yields CASSPGTSGGGDTQYF.

This clonotype was observed a handful of times. The rearrangement links TRBV18 to TRBJ2-5; TRBD1 matches at 8 bases. The CDR3 covers 16 residues. V gave up 3 bases and J gave up 5 bases; unmatched junction bases: 11. Germline CDR1 and CDR2: KGHSH and LQKENI. For the CDR3, the DNA is TGTGCCAGCTCACCCCAGCGCGCAGGGGGCTTGGAGACCCAGTACTTC. Protein product: CASSPQRAGGLETQYF.

Comments on this clonotype: Possible read error: a much larger clone is one base away. The rearrangement links TRBV6-1 to TRBJ2-5; 11 bases are shared with TRBD1. CDR3 length: 19 amino acids. Germline assignment: CDR1 MNHNS and CDR2 SASEGT. V dropped 3 bases and J dropped 5; count of bases not matched to a gene: 17. The CDR3 DNA sequence: TGTGCCAGCAGTGAGGCGGGACAGGGGGGATTCCGGAAATCGGAGACCCAGTACTTC. It codes for CASSEAGQGGFRKSETQYF.

This clonotype is deemed medium-sized. The chain couples TRBV6-5 to TRBJ2-7, with 14 positions matching TRBD2. Germline lookup yields CDR1 MNHEY and CDR2 SVGAGI. This CDR3 has 15 residues. Trimming took 5 bases from V and 5 from J; bases not matched to a gene: 5. CDR3 region: CASSPGTSGSNEQYF. CDR3 bases: TGTGCCAGCAGTCCCGGGACTAGCGGGAGTAACGAGCAGTACTTC.

This clonotype is labeled medium-sized (0.01 to 0.1%). CDR3 sequence reads: CASSLDRRNYNEQFF. The CDR3 DNA reads as TGTGCCAGCAGTCTGGACAGGAGGAATTACAATGAGCAGTTCTTC. The chain carries TRBV6-1 and TRBJ2-1, with 7 nucleotides matching TRBD1. The V and J ends lost 5 bases and 4 bases, in that order; junction bases with no gene match: 8. Germline assignment: CDR1 MNHNS and CDR2 SASEGT. The CDR3 is made up of 15 amino acids.

The rearrangement joins TRBV20-1 to TRBJ2-5; D may correspond to TRBD1 or TRBD2 (5 bases each). CDR1 and CDR2 from the germline V gene are DFQATT and SNEGSKA (reference sequence). Trimming shortened V by 6 bases and J by 6 bases, and 11 bases separated the two germline ends. This CDR3 spans 11 amino acids. The CDR3 nucleotides are TGCAGTGCCGGGGACCGGAAGACCCAGTACTTC. This encodes CSAGDRKTQYF.

By proportion, this clonotype is medium-sized (0.01 to 0.1%). The V call is TRBV12-3 or TRBV12-4, the J call TRBJ2-5; possibly TRBD2 for D (6 bases). V lost 2 bases and J lost 6, with 10 bases in between. CDR3 length equals 13 residues. The CDR3 reads CASSLRERKTQYF. As DNA, the CDR3 is TGTGCCAGCAGTTTACGGGAGAGGAAGACCCAGTACTTC.

The CDR3 bases are TGTGCCAGCAGCTTAGGTCGGGGCCTTAACTATGGCTACACCTTC. The encoded protein is CASSLGRGLNYGYTF. The chain is built from TRBV7-2 and TRBJ1-2, with D tentatively TRBD1 (5 bases). V was clipped by 1 base and J by 1 base, with 10 bases between them. The CDR3 extends over 15 amino acids. Germline CDR1 and CDR2: SGHTA and FQGNSA.

In this sample, this clonotype is medium-sized. The V call is TRBV12-3 or TRBV12-4, the J call TRBJ1-4; the match to TRBD1 covers 9 bases. Trimming at V came to 5 bases and at J to 5 bases, leaving 6 bases not matched to a gene. The CDR3 runs 15 residues. The CDR3 DNA follows: TGTGCCAGCAGTGAGGCCGGGACAGGGAATGAAAAACTGTTTTTT. It yields the protein CASSEAGTGNEKLFF.

V usage is TRBV29-1 and J usage is TRBJ1-1; D is unresolved. CDR3 size: 14 residues. The V and J ends lost 1 base and 8 bases respectively, with 17 bases between them. Germline V gene sequence: CDR1 SQVTM, CDR2 ANQGSEA. The CDR3 nucleotides are TGCAGCGTTGAAGGGGGAGGTTCAAAGACCGAAGCTTTCTTT. It codes for CSVEGGGSKTEAFF.

This clonotype was detected a few times. The chain recombines TRBV18 with TRBJ1-2; D not resolved. Per germline, CDR1 KGHSH and CDR2 LQKENI. CDR3 size: 14 residues. Between the trimmed V and J ends, which lost 3 bases and 4 bases, there was a span of 12 bases. The CDR3 sequence is CASSPDRSGYGYTF. In nucleotides, the CDR3 is TGTGCCAGCTCACCTGATCGATCGGGCTATGGCTACACCTTC.

Regarding this clonotype: A single base separates this from a much larger clone, so it may be a read error. V usage is TRBV12-3 or TRBV12-4 and J usage is TRBJ2-3; D gene ambiguous. This CDR3 spans 16 amino acids. The CDR3: CTSRQSGALGTDTQYF. The CDR3 DNA reads TGTACCAGCAGGCAGTCTGGTGCCTTGGGCACAGATACGCAGTATTTT.

This clonotype qualifies as medium-sized. The chain carries TRBV27 and TRBJ1-3, with TRBD1 as a possible D gene (6 bases). CDR3 length equals 15 residues. V was trimmed by 6 bases and J by 4 bases, leaving 16 bases between them. From germline, CDR1 is MNHEY and CDR2 SMNVEV (reference sequence). CDR3 in amino acids: CASRPGDPGGNTIYF. CDR3 coding DNA: TGTGCCAGCAGGCCAGGGGACCCCGGAGGAAACACCATATATTTT.

This chain connects TRBV7-6 to TRBJ1-2; a weak D match, TRBD1 (6 bases). The CDR3 runs to 15 residues. The V end lost 2 bases, the J end lost 8 bases, and 18 bases lay between the germline ends. From germline, CDR1 is SGHVS and CDR2 FNYEAQ. The DNA for the CDR3 is TGTGCCAGCAGCTTAACAACCTTCCGGGACAACGGCTACACCTTC. Protein sequence: CASSLTTFRDNGYTF.